This TCR beta chain is drawn from a study of Graves' ophthalmopathy and Graves' hyperthyroidism. The sample holds one count of this clonotype. Per the germline V gene, CDR1 is SNHLY and CDR2 is FYNNEI. With 1 base clipped from V and 0 bases from J, the junction kept 2 bases outside the gene matches. The CDR3 extends over 15 amino acids. Amplified material comprised TCR beta CDR3 regions derived from RNA transcripts. The first round was an RT-PCR with HTBI primers, and the second round was a multiplex PCR. TCRdb passed the multiplex PCR reads through MiXCR, listing each CDR3 protein once. The sample has some 48,000 distinct CDR3 sequences, 50% to 65% seen once.

The TCR originated in an adult man with Graves' ophthalmopathy. J is TRBJ1-1 and V is TRBV2; TRBD1 matches at 7 bases. The sample was peripheral blood. The CDR3 nucleotides are TGTGCCAGCAGTGAAGTAGACAGGGTGAACACTGAAGCTTTCTTT. Residues: CASSEVDRVNTEAFF.